The clone carrying this T cell receptor (beta chain) was counted ten times or more. Its antigen is currently unknown. Genomic DNA templated the TCR beta VDJ and CDR3 profiling. TCRdb processed the reads anew with MiXCR; each CDR3 protein has one entry. The sample carries about 160,000 distinct CDR3 sequences, roughly 48% recorded once. The sample belongs to a study of CD8+CD57+ T cells in acquired aplastic anemia. V was shortened by 4 bases and J by 4 bases, with 24 bases between the two germline ends. Germline V gives CDR1 SGHRS, CDR2 YFSETQ. The CDR3 is 17 residues long. Study-level points and caveats: Patients showed no significant difference from controls in CD8+ Simpson's diversity.

The TCR comes from a human donor in good health. The gene calls are TRBV5-1 and TRBJ2-7; weak D call: TRBD2 (6 bases). The material sequenced was sorted CD4+, CD8+, or CD8+CD57+ T cells (not recorded which) from PBMCs. The CDR3 loop reads CASSPQGGRDFRYEQYF. The CDR3 nucleotides read TGCGCCAGCAGCCCCCAGGGAGGTAGGGATTTTAGGTACGAGCAGTACTTC.